These T cell receptor beta chains were read from a single sample in a study of T cells after yellow fever vaccination. MiXCR, run by TCRdb on the 5' RACE reads, gives a single entry per CDR3 protein. The sample holds approximately 240,000 distinct CDR3 sequences, roughly 3.5% seen once. The sequencing used PBMCs, collected 15 days after the yellow fever booster vaccination. The receptors come from a man younger than 30 who received the YFV17D yellow fever vaccine. CDR3s include the opening cysteine and the closing phenylalanine or tryptophan. D genes are given only for firm matches. Not all rows give a size; the values are once, few, many and, for expanded clones, a class.

V,J,D,size,CDR3,DNA
TRBV7-9,TRBJ2-2,.,many,CASSLEGAGELFF,TGTGCCAGCAGCTTAGAGGGGGCCGGGGAGCTGTTTTTT
TRBV3-1,TRBJ1-2,.,.,CASSQDSGVTGGYTF,TGTGCCAGCAGCCAAGATTCGGGGGTGACGGGGGGCTACACCTTC
TRBV7-8,TRBJ2-5,TRBD1,.,CASSLVTPGTGAAYQETQYF,TGTGCCAGCAGCTTAGTCACACCCGGGACAGGGGCCGCGTACCAAGAGACCCAGTACTTC
TRBV14,TRBJ2-2,.,few,CASSKGWAGELFF,TGTGCCAGCAGCAAGGGTTGGGCCGGGGAGCTGTTTTTT
TRBV5-1,TRBJ2-3,TRBD1,many,CASSLEGQGADTQYF,TGCGCCAGCAGCTTGGAGGGACAGGGGGCAGATACGCAGTATTTT
TRBV5-4,TRBJ1-1,.,few,CASSLYLNTEAFF,TGTGCCAGCAGCTTGTACCTGAACACTGAAGCTTTCTTT
TRBV6-2/TRBV6-3,TRBJ2-5,TRBD1,many,CASGTGAWETQYF,TGTGCCAGCGGGACAGGGGCCTGGGAGACCCAGTACTTC
TRBV6-5,TRBJ2-7,.,many,CASSYGGPYEQYF,TGTGCCAGCAGTTACGGGGGACCCTACGAGCAGTACTTC
TRBV5-1,TRBJ2-1,.,many,CASEVPRGGPYNEQFF,TGCGCCAGCGAAGTTCCTAGGGGGGGCCCCTACAATGAGCAGTTCTTC
TRBV7-3,TRBJ2-7,.,many,CASRPPDRYEQYF,TGTGCCAGCAGGCCGCCGGACCGGTACGAGCAGTACTTC
TRBV7-2,TRBJ2-1,.,.,CASSKGSGSYNEQFF,TGTGCCAGCAGTAAAGGATCGGGTTCCTACAATGAGCAGTTCTTC